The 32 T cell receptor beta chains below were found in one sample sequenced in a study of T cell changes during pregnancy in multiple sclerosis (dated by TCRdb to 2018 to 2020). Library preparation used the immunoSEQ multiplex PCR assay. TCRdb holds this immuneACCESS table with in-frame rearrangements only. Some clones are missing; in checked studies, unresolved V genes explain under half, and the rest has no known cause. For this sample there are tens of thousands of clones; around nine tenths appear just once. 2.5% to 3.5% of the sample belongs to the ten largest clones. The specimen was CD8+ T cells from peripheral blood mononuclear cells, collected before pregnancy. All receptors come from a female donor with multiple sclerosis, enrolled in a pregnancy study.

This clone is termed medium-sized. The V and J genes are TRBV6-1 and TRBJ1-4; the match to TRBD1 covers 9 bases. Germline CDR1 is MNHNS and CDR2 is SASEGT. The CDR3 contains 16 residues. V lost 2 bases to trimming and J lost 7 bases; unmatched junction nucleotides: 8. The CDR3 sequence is CASSELTGTGREKLFF. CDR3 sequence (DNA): TGTGCCAGCAGTGAATTAACCGGGACAGGGCGTGAAAAACTGTTTTTT.

The CDR3 here is CASSYTRGAGNEQFF. Here the CDR3 DNA reads TGTGCCAGCAGTTATACCCGCGGGGCGGGCAATGAGCAGTTCTTC. The chain is built from TRBV6-5 and TRBJ2-1, with D tentatively TRBD2 (6 bases). With 3 bases removed from V and 6 bases from J, the gap between germline ends came to 15 bases. CDR3 length equals 15 residues. In germline, CDR1 is MNHEY, CDR2 SVGAGI.

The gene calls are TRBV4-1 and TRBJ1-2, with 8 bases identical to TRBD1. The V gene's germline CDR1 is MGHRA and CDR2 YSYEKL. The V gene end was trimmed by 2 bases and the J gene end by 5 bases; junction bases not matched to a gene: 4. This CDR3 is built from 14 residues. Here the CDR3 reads CASSQQGATYGYTF. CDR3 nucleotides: TGCGCCAGCAGCCAACAGGGGGCGACTTATGGCTACACCTTC.

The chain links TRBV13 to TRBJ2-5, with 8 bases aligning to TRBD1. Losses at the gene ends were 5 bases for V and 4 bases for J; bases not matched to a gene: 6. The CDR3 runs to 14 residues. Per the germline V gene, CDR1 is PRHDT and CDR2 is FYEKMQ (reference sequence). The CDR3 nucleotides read TGTGCCAGCAGCGCCGCAGGGGGCCGAGAGACCCAGTACTTC. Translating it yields CASSAAGGRETQYF.

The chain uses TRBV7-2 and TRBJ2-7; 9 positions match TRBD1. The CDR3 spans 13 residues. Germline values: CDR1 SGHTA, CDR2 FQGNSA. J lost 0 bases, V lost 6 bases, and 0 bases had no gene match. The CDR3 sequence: CASRGQGSYEQYF. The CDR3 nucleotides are TGTGCCAGCAGGGGACAGGGCTCCTACGAGCAGTACTTC.

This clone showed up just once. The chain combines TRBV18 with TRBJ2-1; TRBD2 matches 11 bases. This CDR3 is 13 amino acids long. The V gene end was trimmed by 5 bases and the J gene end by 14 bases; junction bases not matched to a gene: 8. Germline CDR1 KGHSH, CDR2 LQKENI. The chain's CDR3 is CASSKTSGAEEFF. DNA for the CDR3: TGTGCCAGCTCAAAGACTAGCGGGGCCGAGGAGTTCTTC.

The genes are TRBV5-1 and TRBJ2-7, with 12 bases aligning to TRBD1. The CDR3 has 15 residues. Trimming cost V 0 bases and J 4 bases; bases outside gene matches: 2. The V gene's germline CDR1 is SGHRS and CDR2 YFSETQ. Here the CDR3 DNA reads TGCGCCAGCAGCTTGGTGGGACAGGGGGCTTACGAGCAGTACTTC. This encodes CASSLVGQGAYEQYF. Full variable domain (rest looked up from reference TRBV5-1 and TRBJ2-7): KAGVTQTPRYLIKTRGQQVTLSCSPISGHRSVSWYQQTPGQGLQFLFEYFSETQRNKGNFPGRFSGRQFSNSRSEMNVSTLELGDSALYLCASSLVGQGAYEQYFGPGTRLTVT.

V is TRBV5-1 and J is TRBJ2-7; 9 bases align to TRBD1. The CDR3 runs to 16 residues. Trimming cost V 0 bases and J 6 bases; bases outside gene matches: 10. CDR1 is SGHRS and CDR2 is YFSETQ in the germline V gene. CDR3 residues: CASSLALSGTGLEQYF. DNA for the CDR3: TGCGCCAGCAGCTTGGCGTTATCCGGGACAGGGCTCGAGCAGTACTTC. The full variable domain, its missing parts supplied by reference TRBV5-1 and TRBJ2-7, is KAGVTQTPRYLIKTRGQQVTLSCSPISGHRSVSWYQQTPGQGLQFLFEYFSETQRNKGNFPGRFSGRQFSNSRSEMNVSTLELGDSALYLCASSLALSGTGLEQYFGPGTRLTVT.

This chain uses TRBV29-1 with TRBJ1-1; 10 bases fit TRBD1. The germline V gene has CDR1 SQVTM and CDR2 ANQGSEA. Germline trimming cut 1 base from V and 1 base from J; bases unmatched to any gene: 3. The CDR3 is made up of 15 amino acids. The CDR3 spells CSVEVGTGENTEAFF. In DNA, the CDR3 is TGCAGCGTTGAAGTCGGGACAGGGGAGAACACTGAAGCTTTCTTT.

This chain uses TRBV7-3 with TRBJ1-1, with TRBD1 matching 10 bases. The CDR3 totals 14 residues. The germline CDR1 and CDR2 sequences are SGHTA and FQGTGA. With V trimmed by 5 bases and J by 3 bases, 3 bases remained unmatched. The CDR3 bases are TGTGCCAGCAGCCAGGGACAGGGGTACACTGAAGCTTTCTTT. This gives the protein CASSQGQGYTEAFF.

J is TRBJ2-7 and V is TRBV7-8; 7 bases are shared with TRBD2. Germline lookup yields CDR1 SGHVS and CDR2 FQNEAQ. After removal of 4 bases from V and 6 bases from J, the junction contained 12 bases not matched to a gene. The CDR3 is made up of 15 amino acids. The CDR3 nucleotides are TGTGCCAGCAGCTCAACCGGGCCCACGGGGGGCGAGCAGTACTTC. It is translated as CASSSTGPTGGEQYF.

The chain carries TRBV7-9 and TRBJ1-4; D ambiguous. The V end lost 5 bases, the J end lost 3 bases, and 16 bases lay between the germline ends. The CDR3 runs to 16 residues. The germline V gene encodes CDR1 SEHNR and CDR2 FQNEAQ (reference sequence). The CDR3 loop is CASSPVGRGSNEKLFF. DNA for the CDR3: TGTGCCAGCAGCCCCGTCGGCAGAGGCTCTAATGAAAAACTGTTTTTT.

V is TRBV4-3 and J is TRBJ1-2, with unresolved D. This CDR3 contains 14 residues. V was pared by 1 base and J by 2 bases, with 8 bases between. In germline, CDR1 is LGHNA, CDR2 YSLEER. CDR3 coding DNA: TGCGCCAGCAGCCAAGGGGTGGGCAACTATGGCTACACCTTC. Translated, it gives CASSQGVGNYGYTF.

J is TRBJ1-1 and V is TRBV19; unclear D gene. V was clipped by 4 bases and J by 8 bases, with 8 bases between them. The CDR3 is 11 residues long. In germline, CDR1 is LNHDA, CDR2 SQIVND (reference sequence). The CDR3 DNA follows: TGTGCCAGTAGTAACGGGAGAGAAGCTTTCTTT. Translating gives CASSNGREAFF.

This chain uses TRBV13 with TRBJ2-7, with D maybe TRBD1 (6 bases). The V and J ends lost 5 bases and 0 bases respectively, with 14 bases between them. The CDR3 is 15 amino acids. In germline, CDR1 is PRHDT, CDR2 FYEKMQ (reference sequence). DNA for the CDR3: TGTGCCAGCAGCCAGGGGTTCCTTAGCTCCTACGAGCAGTACTTC. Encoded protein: CASSQGFLSSYEQYF.

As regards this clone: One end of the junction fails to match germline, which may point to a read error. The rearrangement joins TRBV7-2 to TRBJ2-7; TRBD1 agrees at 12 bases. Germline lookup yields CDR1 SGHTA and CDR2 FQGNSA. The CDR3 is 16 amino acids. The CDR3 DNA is TGCGCCAGCAGCCAAGAATTGGGGACAGGGGGCGACGAGCAGTACTTC. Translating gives CASSQELGTGGDEQYF.

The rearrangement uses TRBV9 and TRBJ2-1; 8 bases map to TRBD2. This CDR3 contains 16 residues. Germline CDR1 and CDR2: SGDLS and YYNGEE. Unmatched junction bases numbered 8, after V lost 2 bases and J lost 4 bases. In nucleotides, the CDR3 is TGTGCCAGCAGCGTCGGGGGGGATGGGGCGTACAATGAGCAGTTCTTC. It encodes CASSVGGDGAYNEQFF.

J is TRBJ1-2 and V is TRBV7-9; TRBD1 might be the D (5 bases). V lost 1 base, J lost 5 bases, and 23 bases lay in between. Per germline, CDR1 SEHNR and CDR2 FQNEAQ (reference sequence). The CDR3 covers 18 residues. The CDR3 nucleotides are TGTGCCAGCAGCTTAGGGGAGACCGGGACTGAGGATCCGTATGGCTACACCTTC. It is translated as CASSLGETGTEDPYGYTF.

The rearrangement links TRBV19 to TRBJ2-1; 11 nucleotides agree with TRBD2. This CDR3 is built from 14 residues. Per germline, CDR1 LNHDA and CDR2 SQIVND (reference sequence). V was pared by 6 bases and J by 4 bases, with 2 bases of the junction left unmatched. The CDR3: CASRLAGVYNEQFF. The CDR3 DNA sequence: TGTGCCAGTAGACTAGCGGGAGTTTACAATGAGCAGTTCTTC.

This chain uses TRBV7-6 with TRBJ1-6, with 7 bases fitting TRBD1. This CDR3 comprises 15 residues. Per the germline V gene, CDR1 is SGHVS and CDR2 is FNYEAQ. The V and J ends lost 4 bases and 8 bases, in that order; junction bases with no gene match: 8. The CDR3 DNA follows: TGTGCCAGCAGCTCTCTAACAGGGGAGGATTCACCCCTCCACTTT. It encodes CASSSLTGEDSPLHF. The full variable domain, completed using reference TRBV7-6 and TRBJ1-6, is GAGVSQSPRYKVTKRGQDVALRCDPISGHVSLYWYRQALGQGPEFLTYFNYEAQQDKSGLPNDRFSAERPEGSISTLTIQRTEQRDSAMYRCASSSLTGEDSPLHFGNGTRLTVT.

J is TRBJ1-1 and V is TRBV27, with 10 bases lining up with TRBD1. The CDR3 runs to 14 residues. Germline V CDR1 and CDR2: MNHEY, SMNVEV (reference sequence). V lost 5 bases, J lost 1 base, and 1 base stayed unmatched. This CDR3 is CASSRTGGNTEAFF. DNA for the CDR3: TGTGCCAGCAGTAGGACAGGGGGGAACACTGAAGCTTTCTTT.

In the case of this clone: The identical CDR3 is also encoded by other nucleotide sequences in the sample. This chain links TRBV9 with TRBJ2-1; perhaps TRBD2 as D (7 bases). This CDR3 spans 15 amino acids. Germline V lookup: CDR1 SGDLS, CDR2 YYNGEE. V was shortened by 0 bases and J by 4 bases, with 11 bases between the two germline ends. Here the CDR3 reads CASSVVGGPYNEQFF. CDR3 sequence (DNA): TGTGCCAGCAGCGTAGTGGGGGGGCCATACAATGAGCAGTTCTTC.

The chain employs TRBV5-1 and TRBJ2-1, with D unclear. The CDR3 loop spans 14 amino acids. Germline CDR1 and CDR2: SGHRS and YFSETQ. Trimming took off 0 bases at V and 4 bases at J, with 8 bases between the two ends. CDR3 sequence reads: CASSLADLYNEQFF. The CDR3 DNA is TGCGCCAGCAGCTTGGCAGATTTATACAATGAGCAGTTCTTC.

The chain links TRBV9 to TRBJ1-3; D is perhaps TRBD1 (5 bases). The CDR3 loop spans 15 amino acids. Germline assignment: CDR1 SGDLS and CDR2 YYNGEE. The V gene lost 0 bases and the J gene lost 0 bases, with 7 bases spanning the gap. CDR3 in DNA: TGTGCCAGCAGCGTAGGGGGGGGCTCTGGAAACACCATATATTTT. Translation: CASSVGGGSGNTIYF.

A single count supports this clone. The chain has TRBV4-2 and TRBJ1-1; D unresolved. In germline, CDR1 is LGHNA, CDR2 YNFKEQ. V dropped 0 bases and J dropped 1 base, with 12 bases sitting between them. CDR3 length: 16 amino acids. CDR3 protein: CASSQETRPPNTEAFF. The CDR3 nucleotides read TGTGCCAGCAGCCAAGAAACCAGGCCGCCGAACACTGAAGCTTTCTTT.

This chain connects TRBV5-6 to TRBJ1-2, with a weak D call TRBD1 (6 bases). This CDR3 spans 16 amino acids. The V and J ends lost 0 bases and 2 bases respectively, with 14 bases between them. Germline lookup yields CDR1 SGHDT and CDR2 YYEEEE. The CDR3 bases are TGTGCCAGCAGCTTGGAGGTGGAGGACAGAAACTATGGCTACACCTTC. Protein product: CASSLEVEDRNYGYTF.

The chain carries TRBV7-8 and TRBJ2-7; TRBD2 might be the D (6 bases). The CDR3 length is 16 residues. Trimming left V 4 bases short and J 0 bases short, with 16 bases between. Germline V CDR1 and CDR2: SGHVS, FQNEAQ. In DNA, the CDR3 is TGTGCCAGCAGCTCGCCGACTAGTTTTGCCTCCTACGAGCAGTACTTC. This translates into CASSSPTSFASYEQYF. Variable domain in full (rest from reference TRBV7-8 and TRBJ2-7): GAGVSQSPRYKVAKRGQDVALRCDPISGHVSLFWYQQALGQGPEFLTYFQNEAQLDKSGLPSDRFFAERPEGSVSTLKIQRTQQEDSAVYLCASSSPTSFASYEQYFGPGTRLTVT.

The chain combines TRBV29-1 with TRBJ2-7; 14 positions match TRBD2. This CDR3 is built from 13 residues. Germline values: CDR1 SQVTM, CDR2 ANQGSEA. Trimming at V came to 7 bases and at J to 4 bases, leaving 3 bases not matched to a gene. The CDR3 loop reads CSDRTSGGYEQYF. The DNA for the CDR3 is TGCAGCGACAGGACTAGCGGGGGGTACGAGCAGTACTTC.

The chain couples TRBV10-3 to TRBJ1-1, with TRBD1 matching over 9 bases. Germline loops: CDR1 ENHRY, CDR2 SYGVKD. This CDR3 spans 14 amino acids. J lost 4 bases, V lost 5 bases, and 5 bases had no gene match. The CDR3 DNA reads TGTGCCATCAGTACCGGGACAGGGATCACTGAAGCTTTCTTT. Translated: CAISTGTGITEAFF.

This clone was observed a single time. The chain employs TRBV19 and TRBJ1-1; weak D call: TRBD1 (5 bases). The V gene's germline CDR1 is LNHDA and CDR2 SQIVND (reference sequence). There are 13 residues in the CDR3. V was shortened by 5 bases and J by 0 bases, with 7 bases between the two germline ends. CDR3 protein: CASSQGMNTEAFF. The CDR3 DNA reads TGTGCCAGTAGTCAGGGAATGAACACTGAAGCTTTCTTT. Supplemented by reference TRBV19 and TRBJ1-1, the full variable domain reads DGGITQSPKYLFRKEGQNVTLSCEQNLNHDAMYWYRQDPGQGLRLIYYSQIVNDFQKGDIAEGYSVSREKKESFPLTVTSAQKNPTAFYLCASSQGMNTEAFFGQGTRLTVV.

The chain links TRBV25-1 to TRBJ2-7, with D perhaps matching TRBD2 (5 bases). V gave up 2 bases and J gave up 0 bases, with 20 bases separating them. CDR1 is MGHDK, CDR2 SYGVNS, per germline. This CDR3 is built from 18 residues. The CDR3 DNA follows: TGTGCCAGCAGTGAAGGGCCTCGAGGGCCTCGAGGCTCCTACGAGCAGTACTTC. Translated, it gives CASSEGPRGPRGSYEQYF.

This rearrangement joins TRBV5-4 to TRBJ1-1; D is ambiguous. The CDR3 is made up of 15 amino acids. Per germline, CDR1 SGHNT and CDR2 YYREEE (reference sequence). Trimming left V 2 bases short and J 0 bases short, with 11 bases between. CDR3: CASSLSGLLNTEAFF. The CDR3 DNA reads TGTGCCAGCAGCTTAAGCGGGCTATTGAACACTGAAGCTTTCTTT.